The entry below gives a single T cell receptor (beta chain) sequence along with its context. Its antigen is not identified. The sample originates from a study of cytomegalovirus exposure and HLA in healthy donors. V lost 6 bases and J 0 bases, leaving 12 bases between the germline ends. Germline V gene data show CDR1 as KGHSH and CDR2 as LQKENI. CDR3 length equals 14 residues. Study-wide points: Apart from CMV serostatus, no immune exposure information was available.

Use of 60 Vbeta and 13 Jbeta primers characterized the PCR. Using immunoSEQ multiplex PCR, the repertoire was profiled, and TCRdb retains in-frame clones only, with some absent. The sample holds approximately 170,000 clones; roughly 85% are singletons and the top ten take 1%. The clonotype originates from a boy aged 2 to 10 in good health and CMV-seronegative. Sequenced input: PBMCs. J is TRBJ2-7 and V is TRBV18; perhaps TRBD1 as D (5 bases). CDR3 sequence (DNA): TGTGCCAGCTCCGACAGCCCCCGCTCCTACGAGCAGTACTTC. Translating it yields CASSDSPRSYEQYF.